A single sample gave rise to the 23 T cell receptor beta chains below, sequenced in a study of Ad26.COV2.S vaccination and SARS-CoV-2 variants. Measured with immunoSEQ multiplex PCR; TCRdb has only the in-frame clones, and not every one. The repertoire holds approximately 500,000 clones, with roughly 89% as singletons. The treatment was: approximately 18 received Ad26.COV2.S at low or high dose, single or two shots; about 5 received placebo; per-sample allocation not given. Samples analyzed were those drawn on day 63 after the first vaccine or placebo injection. Sequenced here: peripheral blood, sampled in a trial of Ad26.COV2.S vaccine versus placebo. The receptors derive from a person aged 18 to 59 who received the Ad26.COV2.S COVID-19 vaccine or a placebo.

The J gene is TRBJ2-1, the V gene TRBV3-1 (or the pseudogene TRBV3-2); D ambiguous. There are 12 residues in the CDR3. Germline assignment: CDR1 LGHDT and CDR2 YNNKEL (reference sequence). V dropped 0 bases and J dropped 11 bases, with 8 bases sitting between them. CDR3 amino acids: CASSQEVGKQFF. Written as DNA, the CDR3 is TGTGCCAGCAGCCAAGAAGTGGGGAAGCAGTTCTTC.

This rearrangement joins TRBV13 to TRBJ1-5; no reliable D call. The CDR3 is 13 amino acids. Germline loops: CDR1 PRHDT, CDR2 FYEKMQ (reference sequence). With 5 bases removed from V and 4 bases from J, the gap between germline ends came to 9 bases. This chain's CDR3 is CASSPDKNQPQHF. For the CDR3, the DNA is TGTGCCAGCAGCCCTGACAAGAATCAGCCCCAGCATTTT.

This chain uses TRBV5-6 with TRBJ2-5; 9 nucleotides line up with TRBD2. This CDR3 is built from 15 residues. Trimming removed 2 bases from V and 5 bases from J; junction bases left unmatched: 7. Per the germline V gene, CDR1 is SGHDT and CDR2 is YYEEEE. The CDR3 protein is CASSFGTSGPETQYF. The CDR3 DNA reads as TGTGCCAGCAGCTTTGGAACTAGCGGGCCCGAGACCCAGTACTTC.

This clone was seen only a few times. One end of the junction is discordant with germline, which a read error may explain. This sequence joins TRBV9 and TRBJ2-1; unclear D gene. Per the germline V gene, CDR1 is SGDLS and CDR2 is YYNGEE. The CDR3 has 14 amino acids. The DNA of the CDR3 is TGTGCCAGCAGGGTAGACAACCTTTTGGGGGAGCAGTTCTTC. Amino acid sequence: CASRVDNLLGEQFF. The full variable domain, with the rest looked up from reference TRBV9 and TRBJ2-1, is DSGVTQTPKHLITATGQRVTLRCSPRSGDLSVYWYQQSLDQGLQFLIQYYNGEERAKGNILERFSAQQFPDLHSELNLSSLELGDSALYFCASRVDNLLGEQFFGPGTRLTVL.

The genes are TRBV24-1 and TRBJ2-5; TRBD2 aligns across 8 bases. The germline CDR1 and CDR2 sequences are KGHDR and SFDVKD. V dropped 7 bases and J dropped 5; count of bases not matched to a gene: 2. This CDR3 has 12 amino acids. CDR3 sequence reads: CATRGTRETQYF. Here the CDR3 DNA reads TGTGCCACCAGGGGGACTAGGGAGACCCAGTACTTC.

This sequence joins TRBV19 and TRBJ1-2; 7 positions match TRBD1. V shed 7 bases, J shed 8 bases, and the junction held 16 bases outside the gene matches. Germline V lookup: CDR1 LNHDA, CDR2 SQIVND (reference sequence). CDR3 length equals 15 residues. CDR3 loop: CASTQEERQGRGYTF. In nucleotides, the CDR3 is TGTGCCAGTACCCAGGAAGAAAGACAGGGTAGGGGCTACACCTTC.

V usage is TRBV25-1 and J usage is TRBJ2-1; tentatively, D is TRBD2 (5 bases). Germline V lookup: CDR1 MGHDK, CDR2 SYGVNS. CDR3 length: 15 amino acids. Trimming took 2 bases from V and 12 from J, leaving 20 bases between them. This CDR3 reads CASSESRPFAAGQFF. CDR3 nucleotides: TGTGCCAGCAGTGAAAGCCGCCCGTTTGCCGCGGGGCAGTTCTTC. The variable domain in full, completed from reference TRBV25-1 and TRBJ2-1, reads EADIYQTPRYLVIGTGKKITLECSQTMGHDKMYWYQQDPGMELHLIHYSYGVNSTEKGDLSSESTVSRIRTEHFPLTLESARPSHTSQYLCASSESRPFAAGQFFGPGTRLTVL.

This chain joins TRBV7-9 and TRBJ2-7; maybe TRBD2 (5 bases). V lost 5 bases and J lost 0, with 14 bases in between. Germline assignment: CDR1 SEHNR and CDR2 FQNEAQ (reference sequence). The CDR3 sequence is 15 residues long. The DNA for the CDR3 is TGTGCCAGCAGCCCCCGCTCGAGGGCCTCCTACGAGCAGTACTTC. As protein: CASSPRSRASYEQYF.

The rearrangement links TRBV12-3 or TRBV12-4 to TRBJ1-6; D not resolved. CDR3 size: 12 residues. The ends were cut back, 6 bases at V and 15 bases at J, with 15 bases in the middle. The CDR3 region is CASSDPPSVLHF. CDR3 in DNA: TGTGCCAGCAGCGACCCCCCTTCTGTCCTCCACTTT.

The chain uses TRBV28 and TRBJ2-1, with 10 bases matching TRBD2. Looked up from germline, CDR1 is MDHEN and CDR2 is SYDVKM. This CDR3 spans 15 amino acids. V lost 8 bases and J lost 3; bases outside the gene matches: 7. CDR3 in DNA: TGTGCCAGCCAGCCCTGGACTAGCGGCTACAATGAGCAGTTCTTC. Protein: CASQPWTSGYNEQFF.

V is TRBV24-1 and J is TRBJ2-5; 9 bases match TRBD2. The V segment lost 4 bases and the J segment 2 bases; nucleotides outside the gene matches: 10. Germline loops: CDR1 KGHDR, CDR2 SFDVKD. This CDR3 has 17 residues. In DNA, the CDR3 is TGTGCCACCAGTGACTCCGGGACTAGCACAATTCAAGAGACCCAGTACTTC. Translating gives CATSDSGTSTIQETQYF.

CDR3 protein: CASSQDLGRAGEQYF. CDR3 sequence (DNA): TGTGCCAGCAGCCAAGATCTGGGCAGGGCTGGCGAGCAGTACTTC. The V gene is TRBV3-1 (or the pseudogene TRBV3-2), the J gene TRBJ2-7; perhaps TRBD1 as D (5 bases). The CDR3 covers 15 residues. Between the trimmed V and J ends, which lost 0 bases and 6 bases, there was a span of 15 bases. Germline CDR1 is LGHDT and CDR2 is YNNKEL (reference sequence).

The V call is TRBV25-1, the J call TRBJ2-4; the D gene could be TRBD1 or TRBD2 (5 bases each). The CDR3 has 12 residues. Germline V lookup: CDR1 MGHDK, CDR2 SYGVNS. Trimming pared 1 base from V and 10 bases from J, leaving 8 bases between. The CDR3 sequence is CASSELRGIQYF. CDR3 in DNA: TGTGCCAGCAGTGAATTGAGGGGTATTCAGTACTTC.

Worth noting for this clone: This specimen includes other DNA sequences encoding the same CDR3. V gene TRBV14 combines with J gene TRBJ2-2; D gene unclear. Germline CDR1 reads SGHDN; CDR2 reads FVKESK. The ends were cut back, 2 bases at V and 9 bases at J, with 4 bases in the middle. The CDR3 covers 11 residues. CDR3 nucleotides: TGTGCCAGCAGCCAACGCAGGGAGCTGTTTTTT. It codes for CASSQRRELFF.

This rearrangement joins TRBV7-3 to TRBJ2-1, with TRBD2 matching over 7 bases. This CDR3 is built from 13 residues. V lost 6 bases to trimming and J lost 9 bases; unmatched junction nucleotides: 8. CDR1 and CDR2 (germline): SGHTA, FQGTGA. The CDR3 reads CASRKGGGAEQFF. The CDR3 nucleotides are TGTGCCAGCAGGAAGGGCGGGGGTGCTGAGCAGTTCTTC.

The rearrangement joins TRBV30 to TRBJ2-1; D is possibly TRBD2 (6 bases). CDR1 is GTSNPN and CDR2 is SVGIG in the germline V gene (reference sequence). Between the trimmed V and J ends, which lost 8 bases and 10 bases, there was a span of 12 bases. The CDR3 consists of 10 residues. The CDR3 region has the DNA TGTGCCCAAGGGCTAGCGGAGCAGTTCTTC. Its translation: CAQGLAEQFF.

Points on this clone: The sample carries other DNA sequences with the same CDR3. V is TRBV6-2 or TRBV6-3 and J is TRBJ1-1; TRBD1 matches 7 bases. With 6 bases clipped from V and 5 bases from J, the junction kept 6 bases outside the gene matches. From germline, CDR1 is MNHEY and CDR2 SVGEGT. The CDR3 runs to 13 residues. The CDR3 loop reads CASSLTGNTEAFF. CDR3 DNA sequence: TGTGCCAGCAGCTTGACAGGGAATACTGAAGCTTTCTTT.

This rearrangement joins TRBV7-9 to TRBJ1-2; D gene unclear. The CDR3 sequence is 13 residues long. Trimming removed 1 base at V and 4 bases at J, with 7 bases between. CDR1 SEHNR and CDR2 FQNEAQ come from the germline V gene (reference sequence). CDR3 DNA: TGTGCCAGCAGCTTAGACGGGTTCTATGGCTACACCTTC. It yields the protein CASSLDGFYGYTF.

The chain carries TRBV30 and TRBJ2-1; D is unresolved. CDR1 and CDR2 from the germline V gene are GTSNPN and SVGIG (reference sequence). The CDR3 totals 11 residues. Trimming pared 4 bases from V and 9 bases from J, leaving 10 bases between. CDR3: CAWKTSFEQFF. As DNA, the CDR3 is TGTGCCTGGAAAACTTCATTTGAGCAGTTCTTC. The complete variable domain, with remaining parts taken from reference TRBV30 and TRBJ2-1, reads SQTIHQWPATLVQPVGSPLSLECTVEGTSNPNLYWYRQAAGRGLQLLFYSVGIGQISSEVPQNLSASRPQDRQFILSSKKLLLSDSGFYLCAWKTSFEQFFGPGTRLTVL.

This clone has just a few counts. The chain uses TRBV28 and TRBJ1-5; 9 bases are a match to TRBD1. Germline CDR1 is MDHEN and CDR2 is SYDVKM. Losses at the gene ends were 6 bases for V and 3 bases for J; bases not matched to a gene: 6. The CDR3 loop spans 15 amino acids. The CDR3 nucleotides are TGTGCCAGCAGATCAACAGGGGGCTCCAATCAGCCCCAGCATTTT. Protein product: CASRSTGGSNQPQHF. Variable domain in full (rest from reference TRBV28 and TRBJ1-5): DVKVTQSSRYLVKRTGEKVFLECVQDMDHENMFWYRQDPGLGLRLIYFSYDVKMKEKGDIPEGYSVSREKKERFSLILESASTNQTSMYLCASRSTGGSNQPQHFGDGTRLSIL.

The V gene is TRBV25-1, the J gene TRBJ2-2; D gene uncertain. The V end was cut by 4 bases, the J end by 4 bases, with 10 bases between. The CDR3 has 14 amino acids. Germline V gives CDR1 MGHDK, CDR2 SYGVNS. In DNA form, the CDR3 reads TGTGCCAGCAGTGGGGCATCGAGCACCGGGGAGCTGTTTTTT. The encoded protein is CASSGASSTGELFF.

The chain carries TRBV30 and TRBJ2-5; 8 positions agree with TRBD1. The CDR3 totals 18 residues. The junction had 14 bases not matched to a gene; V was cut back by 1 base and J by 1 base. Germline assignment: CDR1 GTSNPN and CDR2 SVGIG (reference sequence). CDR3 protein: CAWSGQGTYSTIQETQYF. As DNA, the CDR3 is TGTGCCTGGAGTGGACAGGGGACCTACTCGACTATCCAAGAGACCCAGTACTTC.

The V call is TRBV15, the J call TRBJ1-4; the D is unclear. V dropped 8 bases and J dropped 8 bases, with 21 bases sitting between them. This CDR3 contains 15 residues. From germline, CDR1 is LNHNV and CDR2 YYDKDF (reference sequence). The CDR3 region is CATQRGPVFREKLFF. CDR3 sequence (DNA): TGTGCCACCCAACGGGGTCCAGTTTTTCGGGAAAAACTGTTTTTT.